Sequencing of this T cell receptor (beta chain) was carried out in a study of T cell repertoires in cytomegalovirus infection. Study context: Public TCR beta signatures indicated both CMV infection and matching HLA type.

TCRdb redid the calling of the reads with MiXCR, one entry per CDR3 protein. The repertoire holds 600,000 to 800,000 distinct CDR3 sequences, with roughly 26% as singletons. Regarding the study as a whole: Public TCR beta family frequency separated CMV-and-HLA carriers, including in an independent cohort.

Regarding this clonotype: Its specificity is not known.

In germline, CDR1 is SEHNR, CDR2 FQNEAQ (reference sequence). Germline trimming cut 5 bases from V and 3 bases from J; bases unmatched to any gene: 7. The CDR3 covers 14 residues. The chain combines TRBV7-9 with TRBJ2-7; 7 nucleotides line up with TRBD2. The clonotype was recovered from a human donor in good health (CMV status not recorded). Some clones in this sample may be carry-over from other donors' samples. The sequenced material came from CD8+ T cells from PBMCs. This CDR3 reads CASSHRDYYYEQYF. CDR3 bases: TGTGCCAGCAGCCACCGGGACTACTACTACGAGCAGTACTTC.